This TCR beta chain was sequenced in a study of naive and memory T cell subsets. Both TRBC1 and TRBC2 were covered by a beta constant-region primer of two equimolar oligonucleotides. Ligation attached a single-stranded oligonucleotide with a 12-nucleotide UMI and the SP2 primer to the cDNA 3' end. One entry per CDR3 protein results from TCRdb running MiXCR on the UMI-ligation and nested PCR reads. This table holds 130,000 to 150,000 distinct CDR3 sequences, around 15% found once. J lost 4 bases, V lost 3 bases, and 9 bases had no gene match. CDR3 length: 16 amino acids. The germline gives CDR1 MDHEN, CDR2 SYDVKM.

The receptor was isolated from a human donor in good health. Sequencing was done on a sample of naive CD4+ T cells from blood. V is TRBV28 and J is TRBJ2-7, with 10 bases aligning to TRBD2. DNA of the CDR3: TGTGCCAGCAGTTTCCCCCTAGCGGGAGTAAATTACGAGCAGTACTTC. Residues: CASSFPLAGVNYEQYF.